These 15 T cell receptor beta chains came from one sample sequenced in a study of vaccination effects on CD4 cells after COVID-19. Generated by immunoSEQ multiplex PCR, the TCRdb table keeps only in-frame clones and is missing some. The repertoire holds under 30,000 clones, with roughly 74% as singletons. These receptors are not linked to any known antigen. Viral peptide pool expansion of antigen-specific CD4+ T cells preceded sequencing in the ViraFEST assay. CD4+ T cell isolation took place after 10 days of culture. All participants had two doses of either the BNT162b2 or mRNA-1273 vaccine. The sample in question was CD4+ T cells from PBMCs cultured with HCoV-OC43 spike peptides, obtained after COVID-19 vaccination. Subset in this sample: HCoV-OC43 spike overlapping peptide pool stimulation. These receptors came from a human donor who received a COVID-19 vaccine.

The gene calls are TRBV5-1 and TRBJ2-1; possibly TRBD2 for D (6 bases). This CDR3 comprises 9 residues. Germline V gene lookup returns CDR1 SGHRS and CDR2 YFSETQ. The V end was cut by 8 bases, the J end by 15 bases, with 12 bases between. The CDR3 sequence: CASWTMGFF. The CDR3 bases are TGCGCCAGTTGGACTATGGGGTTCTTC.

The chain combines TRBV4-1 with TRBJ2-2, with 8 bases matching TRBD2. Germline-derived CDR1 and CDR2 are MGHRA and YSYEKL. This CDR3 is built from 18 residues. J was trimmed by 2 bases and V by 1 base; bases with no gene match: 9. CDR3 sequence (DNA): TGCGCCAGCAGCCAAGCTAACGGGAGGGCCCTCAACACCGGGGAGCTGTTTTTT. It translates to CASSQANGRALNTGELFF.

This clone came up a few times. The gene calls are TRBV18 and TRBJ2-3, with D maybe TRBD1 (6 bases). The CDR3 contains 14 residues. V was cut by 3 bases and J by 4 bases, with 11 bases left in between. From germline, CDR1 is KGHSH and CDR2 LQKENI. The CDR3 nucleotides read TGTGCCAGCTCACCCGCAGGGGTGCCAGATACGCAGTATTTT. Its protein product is CASSPAGVPDTQYF.

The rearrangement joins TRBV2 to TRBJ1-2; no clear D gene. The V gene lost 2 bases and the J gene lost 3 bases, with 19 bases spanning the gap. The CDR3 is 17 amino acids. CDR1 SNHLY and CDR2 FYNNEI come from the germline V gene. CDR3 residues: CASSETGPLRRYYGYTF. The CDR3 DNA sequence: TGTGCCAGCAGTGAAACGGGCCCCCTAAGGCGATACTATGGCTACACCTTC.

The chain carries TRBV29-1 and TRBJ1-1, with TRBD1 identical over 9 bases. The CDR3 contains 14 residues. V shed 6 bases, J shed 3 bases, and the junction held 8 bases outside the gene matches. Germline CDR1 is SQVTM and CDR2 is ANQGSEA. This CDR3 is CSVRTGGTDTEAFF. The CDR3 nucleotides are TGCAGCGTCCGTACAGGGGGCACGGACACTGAAGCTTTCTTT.

CDR3 sequence reads: CASRQGLEPFTEAFF. In DNA form, the CDR3 reads TGTGCCAGTAGGCAGGGACTCGAGCCCTTCACTGAAGCTTTCTTT. The rearrangement links TRBV19 to TRBJ1-1, with TRBD1 as a possible D gene (5 bases). V lost 6 bases to trimming and J lost 4 bases, with 18 bases between them. This CDR3 region has 15 residues. Germline CDR1 reads LNHDA; CDR2 reads SQIVND (reference sequence).

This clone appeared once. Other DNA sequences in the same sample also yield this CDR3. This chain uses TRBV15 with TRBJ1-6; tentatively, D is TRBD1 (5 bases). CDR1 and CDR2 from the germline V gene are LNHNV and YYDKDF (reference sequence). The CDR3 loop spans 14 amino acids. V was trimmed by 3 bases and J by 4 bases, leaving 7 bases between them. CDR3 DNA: TGTGCCACCAGCAGGCAGGGATATAATTCACCCCTCCACTTT. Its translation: CATSRQGYNSPLHF.

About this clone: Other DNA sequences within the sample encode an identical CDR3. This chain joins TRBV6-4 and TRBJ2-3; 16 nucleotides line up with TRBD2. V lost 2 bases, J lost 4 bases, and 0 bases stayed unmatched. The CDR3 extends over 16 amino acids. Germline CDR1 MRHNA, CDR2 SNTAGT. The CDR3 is CASSDGTSGGADTQYF. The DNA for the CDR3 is TGTGCCAGCAGTGACGGGACTAGCGGGGGGGCAGATACGCAGTATTTT.

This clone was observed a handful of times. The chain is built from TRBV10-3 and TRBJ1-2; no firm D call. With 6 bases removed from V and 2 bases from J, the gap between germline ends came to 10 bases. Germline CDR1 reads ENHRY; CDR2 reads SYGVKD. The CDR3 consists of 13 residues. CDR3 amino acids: CAIREGRNYGYTF. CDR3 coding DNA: TGTGCCATCAGGGAGGGTCGGAACTATGGCTACACCTTC.

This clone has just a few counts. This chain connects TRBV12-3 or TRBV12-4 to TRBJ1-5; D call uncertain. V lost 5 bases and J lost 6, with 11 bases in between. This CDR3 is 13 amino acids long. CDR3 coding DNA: TGTGCCAGCAGTCAGCAATCGGGTCAGCCCCAGCATTTT. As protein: CASSQQSGQPQHF.

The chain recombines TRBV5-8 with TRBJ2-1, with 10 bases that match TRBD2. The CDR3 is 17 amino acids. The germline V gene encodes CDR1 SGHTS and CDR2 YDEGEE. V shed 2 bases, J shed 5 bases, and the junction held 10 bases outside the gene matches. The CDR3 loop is CASSLQGSSGSNNEQFF. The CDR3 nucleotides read TGTGCCAGCAGCTTACAAGGCTCTAGCGGGAGTAACAATGAGCAGTTCTTC.

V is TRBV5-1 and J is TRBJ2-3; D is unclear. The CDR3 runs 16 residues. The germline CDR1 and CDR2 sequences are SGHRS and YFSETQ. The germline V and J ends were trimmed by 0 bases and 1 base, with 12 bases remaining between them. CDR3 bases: TGCGCCAGCAGCTTGGAACAGCGAACTGGCACAGATACGCAGTATTTT. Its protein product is CASSLEQRTGTDTQYF.

Written as DNA, the CDR3 is TGTGCCAGAATCAGGACAGGCATTCAACCTGAAGCTTTCTTT. Encoded protein: CARIRTGIQPEAFF. This chain connects TRBV21-1 to TRBJ1-1; the table's D call, TRBD1, has no DNA check behind it. TRBV21-1 is recorded as a pseudogene. CDR3 length: 14 amino acids.

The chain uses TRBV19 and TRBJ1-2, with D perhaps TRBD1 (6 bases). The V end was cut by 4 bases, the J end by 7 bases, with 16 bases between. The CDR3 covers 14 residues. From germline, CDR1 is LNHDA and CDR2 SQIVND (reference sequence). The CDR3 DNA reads TGTGCCAGTAGTACCAGACAGGTTGGGTCTGGCTACACCTTC. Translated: CASSTRQVGSGYTF.

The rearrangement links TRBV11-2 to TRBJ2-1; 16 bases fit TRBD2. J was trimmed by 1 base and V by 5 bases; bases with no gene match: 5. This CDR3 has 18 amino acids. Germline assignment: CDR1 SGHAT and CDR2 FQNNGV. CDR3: CASSGTSGGAESYNEQFF. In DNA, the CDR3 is TGTGCCAGCAGCGGGACTAGCGGGGGGGCGGAGTCCTACAATGAGCAGTTCTTC.